These T cell receptor beta chains were read from a single sample in a study of blood T cell repertoires in COVID-19. This table comes from immunoSEQ multiplex PCR, and its TCRdb copy is limited to in-frame clones, with some not included. The table shows around 60,000 clones, with roughly 90% occurring only once. The sequenced sample consisted of peripheral blood. The source is a woman aged 80 or older with acute or convalescent COVID-19. The CDR3 runs from the conserved cysteine through the conserved F or W. The D gene is left open where the match is weak. Some rows have no size entry. The others give once, few or many, or a class for an expanded clone.

j_call,v_call,clone_size,d_call,cdr3_aa
TRBJ1-6,TRBV7-2,.,TRBD1,CASSGTVNNSPLHF
TRBJ2-1,TRBV5-8,.,.,CASSLAGTSYNEQFF
TRBJ2-5,TRBV6-5,few,.,CASRVQGNQETQYF
TRBJ1-1,TRBV6-5,.,TRBD1,CASHRQGVTEAFF
TRBJ1-3,TRBV7-6,few,.,CASSLGGANTIYF
TRBJ2-1,TRBV4-2,few,TRBD1,CASSQAGTDYNEQFF
TRBJ1-5,TRBV12-5,once,.,CASGFHNQPQHF
TRBJ1-5,TRBV12-5,once,.,CASGLDPQYSNQPQHF
TRBJ1-5,TRBV19,.,TRBD1,CASNTRRQGGVQPQHF
TRBJ1-6,TRBV5-1,.,TRBD1,CASRNTGTENSPLHF
TRBJ1-5,TRBV5-1,.,.,CASSLSPDGTLNQPQHF
TRBJ2-2,TRBV5-8,.,.,CASSLIQKELFF
TRBJ1-4,TRBV5-4,few,TRBD1,CASSIRTGGFKANEKLFF
TRBJ2-1,TRBV28,.,TRBD2,CASSERLAGAENEQFF
TRBJ2-7,TRBV2,.,TRBD1,CASSEDGQGDREQYF
TRBJ2-1,TRBV5-1,.,TRBD2,CASSARLAGVYNEQFF
TRBJ2-7,TRBV30,.,.,CAWSIYSNRWESTYEQYF
TRBJ1-5,TRBV27,.,TRBD1,CASSFGQGDQPQHF
TRBJ1-5,TRBV7-2,.,.,CASSLSLGQPQHF
TRBJ1-1,TRBV18,.,.,CASSPAGGLINTEAFF
TRBJ2-5,TRBV2,.,.,CASSDGMTAGTQYF
TRBJ2-7,TRBV27,.,TRBD2,CASRGLAAPRITEQYF
TRBJ2-1,TRBV7-2,.,TRBD2,CASSLAGGVYNEQFF
TRBJ2-2,TRBV4-2,.,.,CASSQEVAVNTGELFF
TRBJ1-4,TRBV7-2,.,.,CASSLERSRVNEKLFF
TRBJ2-1,TRBV6-2/TRBV6-3,.,TRBD1,CASSGGQGAVNNEQFF
TRBJ2-2,TRBV7-6,.,TRBD1,CASSLGNRGTTGELFF
TRBJ1-1,TRBV5-6,.,.,CASSLAGKAEAFF
TRBJ2-3,TRBV7-3,.,.,CASRYTTDASATQYF
TRBJ1-1,TRBV7-3,few,.,CASSSRGQPNTEAFF
TRBJ2-5,TRBV6-5,.,.,CASRAGGAIQETQYF
TRBJ2-7,TRBV3-1/TRBV3-2,.,TRBD1,CASSQTRTGASEQYF
TRBJ2-1,TRBV7-3,.,TRBD2,CASSLAGGHNEQFF
TRBJ2-5,TRBV30,.,TRBD2,CAWSVRLAGGETQYF